The 23 T cell receptor beta chains in this list originate from one sample, sequenced in a study of tumor-infiltrating lymphocytes in oesophageal squamous cell carcinoma. In TCRdb, the PCR reads were re-called with MiXCR into one record per CDR3 protein. The sample records 10,000 or so distinct CDR3 sequences, 58% being singletons. Specimen: esophageal tumor tissue. The source of these receptors is a female donor with esophageal squamous cell carcinoma.

The rearrangement links TRBV7-4 to TRBJ2-1; D gene ambiguous. Gene TRBJ2-7 matches the end of the DNA better, so the J call may be wrong. Looked up from germline, CDR1 is SGHVT and CDR2 is SQSDAQ. This CDR3 comprises 18 residues. CDR3 region: CASSVGLRSDLWPYEQYF. The CDR3 nucleotides read TGTGCCAGCAGCGTAGGCCTTAGGAGCGACCTTTGGCCCTACGAGCAGTACTTC.

Judged by abundance, this clonotype is large. The chain uses TRBV12-3 or TRBV12-4 and TRBJ2-1; 10 bases are a match to TRBD2. With 6 bases clipped from V and 5 bases from J, the junction kept 4 bases outside the gene matches. The CDR3 totals 14 residues. The CDR3 sequence: CASRESGRDNEQFF. The CDR3 DNA reads as TGTGCCAGCAGAGAGAGCGGGAGGGACAATGAGCAGTTCTTC.

This clonotype was detected ten times or more. The chain uses TRBV20-1 and TRBJ2-3; D might be TRBD1 (6 bases). Germline V gives CDR1 DFQATT, CDR2 SNEGSKA (reference sequence). The CDR3 contains 18 residues. V shed 1 base and J shed 0 bases, with 20 bases lying between them. CDR3 residues: CSARVLPITGSSTDTQYF. CDR3 DNA sequence: TGCAGTGCTAGAGTTTTACCCATAACAGGGTCCAGCACAGATACGCAGTATTTT.

There are a few counts of this clonotype. Since no conserved phenylalanine or tryptophan closes the CDR3, a read error is the likely cause. The limits of the CDR3 on the DNA are not certain, so only TCRdb's listed CDR3 is given. The J gene is TRBJ2-1, the V gene TRBV20-1; the table's D call, TRBD2, was not checked against the DNA. Germline V gene lookup returns CDR1 DFQATT and CDR2 SNEGSKA (reference sequence). Termini included, the CDR3 measures 11 amino acids. The CDR3 loop is CSARILSPGPL.

Of note for this clonotype: Because the CDR3 is missing its conserved closing phenylalanine or tryptophan, this is likely a read error. The DNA is omitted, as the CDR3 cannot be located on it reliably, and the CDR3 follows TCRdb's listing. The V gene is TRBV7-4, the J gene TRBJ2-5; the D segment call TRBD2 is taken from the table without a DNA check. The CDR3 is 14 amino acids in total, end residues counted. Germline CDR1 is SGHVT and CDR2 is SQSDAQ. The CDR3 spells CASSLTDSPLHFGN.

The V call is TRBV6-6, the J call TRBJ2-6; D gene ambiguous. This CDR3 has 16 residues. V was trimmed by 2 bases and J by 3 bases, leaving 11 bases between them. Germline V gene data show CDR1 as MNHNY and CDR2 as SVGAGI (reference sequence). The CDR3 DNA reads TGTGCCAGCAGTTACCCCCAGATGGGTGGGGCCAACGTCCTGACTTTC. As protein: CASSYPQMGGANVLTF.

The chain links TRBV7-2 to TRBJ2-5; 10 bases line up with TRBD1. V was pared by 1 base and J by 0 bases, with 2 bases of the junction left unmatched. Germline values: CDR1 SGHTA, CDR2 FQGNSA. The CDR3 spans 16 residues. The CDR3 region is CASSLGDRGYQETQYF. DNA for the CDR3: TGTGCCAGCAGCTTAGGGGACAGGGGATACCAAGAGACCCAGTACTTC.

The rearrangement uses TRBV5-1 and TRBJ2-3, with D perhaps TRBD2 (5 bases). The end of the DNA is better explained by TRBJ2-5, so the J call may be wrong. The germline V gene encodes CDR1 SGHRS and CDR2 YFSETQ. This CDR3 spans 15 amino acids. This chain's CDR3 is CASSLAGKGLETQYF. The CDR3 DNA follows: TGCGCCAGCAGCTTGGCCGGGAAGGGTTTAGAGACCCAGTACTTC.

This clonotype was seen only a few times. The chain has TRBV6-1 and TRBJ2-1, with 8 bases that match TRBD2. J was trimmed by 2 bases and V by 4 bases; bases with no gene match: 7. Germline V gene lookup returns CDR1 MNHNS and CDR2 SASEGT. The CDR3 is 16 amino acids. CDR3 residues: CASSGPGLAAYNEQFF. The CDR3 nucleotides are TGTGCCAGCAGTGGTCCCGGACTAGCAGCCTACAATGAGCAGTTCTTC.

J is TRBJ2-1 and V is TRBV6-1; D is tentatively TRBD1 or TRBD2 (5 bases each). With the DNA end fitting TRBJ2-7 better, the J assignment may be wrong. The CDR3 is 13 residues long. Germline V gene sequence: CDR1 MNHNS, CDR2 SASEGT. The CDR3 sequence is CASSQGAAYEQYF. CDR3 coding DNA: TGTGCCAGCAGCCAGGGAGCAGCCTACGAGCAGTACTTC.

Ten or more counts support this clonotype. The chain carries TRBV11-2 and TRBJ2-1; D is uncertain. Per the germline V gene, CDR1 is SGHAT and CDR2 is FQNNGV. V was clipped by 1 base and J by 8 bases, with 12 bases between them. CDR3 length: 14 residues. The CDR3: CASSLGRFSHEQFF. The CDR3 DNA sequence: TGTGCCAGCAGCTTAGGCCGGTTTTCCCATGAGCAGTTCTTC.

This clonotype was observed a few times. V and J are TRBV19 and TRBJ2-3, with 8 bases identical to TRBD1. Per germline, CDR1 LNHDA and CDR2 SQIVND (reference sequence). V lost 3 bases to trimming and J lost 5 bases; unmatched junction nucleotides: 10. This CDR3 contains 16 residues. CDR3 nucleotide sequence: TGTGCCAGTAGTATCTTTCTCAGGGGGCTTGAAGATACGCAGTATTTT. Its protein product is CASSIFLRGLEDTQYF.

This chain joins TRBV7-8 and TRBJ2-4; possibly TRBD1 for D (5 bases). The J call may not be correct, given that the DNA end is closer to TRBJ2-5. The CDR3 has 13 residues. Germline CDR1 SGHVS, CDR2 FQNEAQ. For the CDR3, the DNA is TGTGCCAGCAGCGCTACAGGAGAGGAGACCCAGTACTTC. Encoded protein: CASSATGEETQYF.

This clonotype was observed at least ten times. This chain links TRBV6-1 with TRBJ1-5; TRBD1 matches 8 bases. J lost 6 bases, V lost 6 bases, and 13 bases had no gene match. This CDR3 region has 16 residues. Germline CDR1 reads MNHNS; CDR2 reads SASEGT. CDR3 nucleotide sequence: TGTGCCAGCAGCCAAACGCGCGGACAGGGCAGTCAGCCCCAGCATTTT. It is translated as CASSQTRGQGSQPQHF.

The chain combines TRBV11-2 with TRBJ2-2; possibly TRBD1 or TRBD2 for D (5 bases each). V lost 2 bases to trimming and J lost 0 bases, with 13 bases between them. The germline V gene has CDR1 SGHAT and CDR2 FQNNGV. This CDR3 is 17 amino acids long. The chain's CDR3 is CASSLRSGRPNTGELFF. The CDR3 nucleotides are TGTGCCAGCAGCTTAAGGTCGGGACGTCCGAACACCGGGGAGCTGTTTTTT.

The rearrangement joins TRBV7-4 to TRBJ2-2; the D gene is possibly TRBD1 (5 bases). In germline, CDR1 is SGHVT, CDR2 SQSDAQ. The ends were cut back, 7 bases at V and 4 bases at J, with 13 bases in the middle. The CDR3 contains 14 residues. CDR3 sequence (DNA): TGTGCCAGCAACGCTCAGGGCGGCACCGGGGAGCTGTTTTTT. It encodes CASNAQGGTGELFF.

This clonotype was found many times. The chain uses TRBV2 and TRBJ2-3; D gene uncertain. V was trimmed by 4 bases and J by 2 bases, leaving 13 bases between them. The CDR3 runs to 15 residues. Germline values: CDR1 SNHLY, CDR2 FYNNEI. The CDR3: CASSATARDTDTQYF. The CDR3 DNA is TGTGCCAGCAGTGCCACAGCGCGAGACACAGATACGCAGTATTTT.

The chain combines TRBV7-6 with TRBJ2-1; the D is unclear. The V end was cut by 11 bases, the J end by 0 bases, with 20 bases between. The CDR3 totals 16 residues. Germline V lookup: CDR1 SGHVS, CDR2 FNYEAQ. CDR3 coding DNA: TGTGCCGGAGAGACTGTAGGGCGAAGCTCCTACAATGAGCAGTTCTTC. It codes for CAGETVGRSSYNEQFF.

Sample share makes this clonotype large (0.1 to 1%). The V and J genes are TRBV28 and TRBJ2-7; 14 nucleotides line up with TRBD2. The CDR3 length is 19 residues. The germline CDR1 and CDR2 sequences are MDHEN and SYDVKM. Trimming at V came to 3 bases and at J to 2 bases, leaving 12 bases not matched to a gene. Here the CDR3 DNA reads TGTGCCAGCAGTTTTGAGATACCGGGACTAGCGGGAGAGACCTACGAGCAGTACTTC. Residues: CASSFEIPGLAGETYEQYF.

This chain joins TRBV7-6 and TRBJ2-6; the D call may be TRBD1 or TRBD2 (5 bases each). V gave up 8 bases and J gave up 0 bases, with 14 bases separating them. CDR1 SGHVS and CDR2 FNYEAQ come from the germline V gene. The CDR3 length is 16 residues. CDR3 bases: TGTGCCAGCCGACCGGGACGGAGCTCTGGGGCCAACGTCCTGACTTTC. This translates into CASRPGRSSGANVLTF.

Only a few counts were recorded for this clonotype. A read error is likely, as this CDR3 ends without the conserved phenylalanine or tryptophan. It is unclear where the CDR3 begins or ends on the DNA, so no DNA is shown, and the CDR3 is as TCRdb lists it. The chain recombines TRBV7-9 with TRBJ2-5; the DNA was not used to check the table's D call, TRBD1. CDR1 SEHNR and CDR2 FQNEAQ come from the germline V gene (reference sequence). The CDR3 has 17 amino acids, counting both end residues. The CDR3 loop reads CASSLLGTGPYEQYFGS.

The chain uses TRBV7-3 and TRBJ2-7; 11 nucleotides agree with TRBD2. Germline assignment: CDR1 SGHTA and CDR2 FQGTGA. The CDR3 length is 15 residues. With 5 bases clipped from V and 6 bases from J, the junction kept 9 bases outside the gene matches. The chain's CDR3 is CASSEVSGRAVEQYF. In DNA, the CDR3 is TGTGCCAGCAGCGAAGTTAGCGGGAGGGCCGTCGAGCAGTACTTC.

As for this clonotype: The missing conserved phenylalanine or tryptophan at the end of this CDR3 makes a read error likely. No DNA is shown, since the ends of the CDR3 on it are uncertain; the CDR3 is the one TCRdb lists. The chain recombines TRBV7-2 with TRBJ2-3; TRBD1 is the table's D call, not checked against the DNA. The CDR3 adds up to 19 amino acids, both ends counted. The germline V gene has CDR1 SGHTA and CDR2 FQGNSA. CDR3 in amino acids: CASSLGTGVGAYNEQFFGP.